The 13 T cell receptor beta chains listed next were all sequenced from one sample in a study of cytomegalovirus exposure and HLA in healthy donors. Use of 60 Vbeta and 13 Jbeta primers characterized the PCR. Using immunoSEQ multiplex PCR, the repertoire was profiled, and TCRdb retains in-frame clones only, with some absent. The table has about 190,000 clones, 75% to 85% seen once; the top ten hold 13% to 15%. The sample was PBMCs. These receptors came from a woman aged 25 to 39 in good health and CMV-seropositive.

This clone was counted between two and nine times. The chain couples TRBV5-1 to TRBJ1-1; 8 bases fit TRBD1. The CDR3 runs 14 residues. V shed 4 bases, J shed 1 base, and the junction held 3 bases outside the gene matches. The germline CDR1 and CDR2 sequences are SGHRS and YFSETQ. The CDR3 spells CASSHGTGNTEAFF. The DNA for the CDR3 is TGCGCCAGCAGCCACGGGACAGGGAACACTGAAGCTTTCTTT. Looking up the rest from reference TRBV5-1 and TRBJ1-1 gives the full variable domain: KAGVTQTPRYLIKTRGQQVTLSCSPISGHRSVSWYQQTPGQGLQFLFEYFSETQRNKGNFPGRFSGRQFSNSRSEMNVSTLELGDSALYLCASSHGTGNTEAFFGQGTRLTVV.

This chain uses TRBV7-8 with TRBJ2-7; TRBD1 agrees at 10 bases. The CDR3 is 14 residues long. Germline V gene data show CDR1 as SGHVS and CDR2 as FQNEAQ. Unmatched junction bases numbered 5, after V lost 5 bases and J lost 4 bases. The CDR3, as DNA: TGTGCCAGCAGCCTAGAGGGACAGGGGTACGAGCAGTACTTC. Translation gives CASSLEGQGYEQYF.

The chain carries TRBV30 and TRBJ2-7; TRBD2 aligns across 9 bases. After removal of 1 base from V and 2 bases from J, the junction contained 9 bases not matched to a gene. The CDR3 runs 16 residues. In germline, CDR1 is GTSNPN, CDR2 SVGIG (reference sequence). CDR3 region: CAWSATRTSVPYEQYF. DNA of the CDR3: TGTGCCTGGAGTGCCACGAGGACTAGCGTCCCCTACGAGCAGTACTTC.

This rearrangement joins TRBV5-1 to TRBJ1-6, with D possibly being TRBD1 (5 bases). Germline CDR1 is SGHRS and CDR2 is YFSETQ. V shed 4 bases and J shed 1 base, with 9 bases lying between them. This CDR3 has 15 residues. CDR3: CASSQGESYNSPLHF. The CDR3, as DNA: TGCGCCAGCAGCCAAGGGGAATCCTATAATTCACCCCTCCACTTT.

The chain employs TRBV4-1 and TRBJ1-1, with 7 bases fitting TRBD1. V was pared by 0 bases and J by 0 bases, with 1 base of the junction left unmatched. CDR3 length: 15 residues. Germline CDR1 reads MGHRA; CDR2 reads YSYEKL. CDR3 DNA sequence: TGCGCCAGCAGCCAAGAAGACAGGGTGAACACTGAAGCTTTCTTT. This gives the protein CASSQEDRVNTEAFF.

This rearrangement joins TRBV4-1 to TRBJ2-7, with a tentative D call TRBD1 (5 bases). V was trimmed by 0 bases and J by 5 bases, leaving 14 bases between them. CDR1 is MGHRA, CDR2 YSYEKL, per germline. The CDR3 length is 15 residues. The CDR3 sequence is CASSQDSWVRDEQYF. The CDR3 DNA reads as TGCGCCAGCAGCCAAGATTCATGGGTCAGGGACGAGCAGTACTTC.

The chain carries TRBV7-8 and TRBJ1-2; D unclear. The CDR3 loop spans 13 amino acids. With 5 bases removed from V and 2 bases from J, the gap between germline ends came to 9 bases. Germline assignment: CDR1 SGHVS and CDR2 FQNEAQ. The CDR3 region is CASSRGRNYGYTF. CDR3 in DNA: TGTGCCAGCAGCCGCGGGCGGAACTATGGCTACACCTTC.

This clone appeared a few times. The chain is built from TRBV7-3 and TRBJ2-1; 7 bases fit TRBD2. Germline trimming cut 1 base from V and 1 base from J; bases unmatched to any gene: 7. The CDR3 runs 17 residues. Germline values: CDR1 SGHTA, CDR2 FQGTGA. CDR3 region: CASSLRGGTGSYNEQFF. DNA for the CDR3: TGTGCCAGCAGCTTAAGGGGAGGGACTGGATCCTACAATGAGCAGTTCTTC.

This chain links TRBV2 with TRBJ1-4, with D possibly TRBD1 on 6 matching bases. Per the germline V gene, CDR1 is SNHLY and CDR2 is FYNNEI. Deletions cut 3 bases from V and 7 bases from J, with 15 bases between. This CDR3 comprises 15 residues. The chain's CDR3 is CASSDPRGAGEKLFF. The CDR3, as DNA: TGTGCCAGCAGTGACCCCCGGGGGGCGGGTGAAAAACTGTTTTTT.

This clone appeared once. This sequence joins TRBV4-2 and TRBJ2-2, with a weak D call TRBD1 (6 bases). The V and J ends lost 2 bases and 6 bases respectively, with 19 bases between them. Germline lookup yields CDR1 LGHNA and CDR2 YNFKEQ. The CDR3 covers 17 residues. The CDR3 DNA sequence: TGTGCCAGCAGCCAAACCCCTGACAGGATTAGAGCCGGGGAGCTGTTTTTT. As protein: CASSQTPDRIRAGELFF.

This clone occurred a few times. V is TRBV7-2 and J is TRBJ1-4; D gene uncertain. V lost 6 bases and J 4 bases, leaving 15 bases between the germline ends. The germline V gene encodes CDR1 SGHTA and CDR2 FQGNSA. This CDR3 is built from 15 residues. CDR3 sequence: CASRDPGLVNEKLFF. CDR3 DNA sequence: TGTGCCAGCAGGGACCCGGGGTTAGTTAATGAAAAACTGTTTTTT.

The chain has TRBV15 and TRBJ2-7, with D perhaps TRBD2 (6 bases). This CDR3 is built from 14 residues. Germline V gene sequence: CDR1 LNHNV, CDR2 YYDKDF (reference sequence). V was cut by 1 base and J by 4 bases, with 11 bases left in between. The CDR3 is CATSRAGSGYEQYF. For the CDR3, the DNA is TGTGCCACCAGCAGAGCGGGAAGCGGGTACGAGCAGTACTTC.

The gene calls are TRBV19 and TRBJ2-1, with D hard to call. The ends were cut back, 7 bases at V and 2 bases at J, with 15 bases in the middle. CDR1 is LNHDA, CDR2 SQIVND, per germline (reference sequence). This CDR3 has 15 amino acids. For the CDR3, the DNA is TGTGCCAGTACCAAGGATTTGGGCGCCTACAATGAGCAGTTCTTC. Translation gives CASTKDLGAYNEQFF.